The present entry profiles one T cell receptor (beta chain) with its context. Trimming took off 1 base at V and 4 bases at J, with 14 bases between the two ends. Germline loops: CDR1 LNHDA, CDR2 SQIVND (reference sequence). CDR3 size: 15 residues. This entry belongs to a study of OX40 agonist ivuxolimab in advanced cancers. Study-wide context: Patients were dosed intravenously with ivuxolimab at 0.01 to 10 mg/kg every 2 weeks.

TCRdb's copy holds only in-frame clones and misses some; the assay was immunoSEQ multiplex PCR. The table has some 51,000 clones, 85% to 90% seen once. The sequenced sample was CD4+ or CD8+ T cells sorted from blood, obtained in a trial of the OX40 agonist ivuxolimab. The source is an adult with an advanced solid tumor such as melanoma, head and neck, liver or kidney cancer. The chain couples TRBV19 to TRBJ2-7; D possibly matches TRBD1 or TRBD2 (5 bases each). For the CDR3, the DNA is TGTGCCAGTAGTATAGGTGGGACCCTTTTTTACGAGCAGTACTTC. Residues: CASSIGGTLFYEQYF.